Presented here are 3 T cell receptor beta chains from one specimen sequenced in a study of CD8 T cells in ankylosing spondylitis. MiXCR, run by TCRdb on the 5' RACE reads, gives a single entry per CDR3 protein. The table lists 250,000 to 300,000 distinct CDR3 sequences, over 15% of them singletons. What was sequenced was blood, either unsorted or a sorted T cell fraction (not recorded which). These receptors all come from a male donor with ankylosing spondylitis or in good health (not recorded which).

This chain links TRBV20-1 with TRBJ1-6; 9 nucleotides align to TRBD1. This CDR3 has 16 residues. Looked up from germline, CDR1 is DFQATT and CDR2 is SNEGSKA (reference sequence). V was pared by 0 bases and J by 7 bases, with 7 bases of the junction left unmatched. The CDR3 protein is CSARDLGTGSNSPLHF. CDR3 in DNA: TGCAGTGCTAGAGATCTGGGGACAGGGAGCAATTCACCCCTCCACTTT.

This clonotype occurred a few times. In DNA form, the CDR3 reads TGCAGTGCTTTTTCGGACAGCAAAGAGACCCAGTACTTC. Protein: CSAFSDSKETQYF. This chain links TRBV20-1 with TRBJ2-5; D might be TRBD1 (6 bases). V shed 5 bases and J shed 3 bases, with 13 bases lying between them. The germline gives CDR1 DFQATT, CDR2 SNEGSKA (reference sequence). The length of the CDR3 is 13 residues.

This clonotype was seen ten or more times. The chain carries TRBV5-1 and TRBJ2-3; D may correspond to TRBD1 or TRBD2 (5 bases each). The CDR3 is 14 amino acids. The germline CDR1 and CDR2 sequences are SGHRS and YFSETQ. The ends were cut back, 0 bases at V and 4 bases at J, with 9 bases in the middle. CDR3 nucleotides: TGCGCCAGCAGCTTGGCCCCGGGGCCAGATACGCAGTATTTT. As protein: CASSLAPGPDTQYF.